Presented here are 18 T cell receptor beta chains from one specimen sequenced in a study of human T cells and chemical hapten exposure. MiXCR, run by TCRdb on the RACE reads, gives a single entry per CDR3 protein. In the table there are tens of thousands of distinct CDR3 sequences, approximately 9% of which are singletons. Time point defined: healthy volunteer bleed at 2 weeks. Total RNA was isolated from unfractionated whole blood. The sample comprised whole blood. The receptors derive from a female donor in good health. Some clones in this sample may be carry-over from other donors' samples.

This clonotype has more than one count but fewer than ten. This chain joins TRBV20-1 and TRBJ2-3; D remains ambiguous. V was shortened by 1 base and J by 6 bases, with 20 bases between the two germline ends. The germline gives CDR1 DFQATT, CDR2 SNEGSKA (reference sequence). The CDR3 loop spans 16 amino acids. As DNA, the CDR3 is TGCAGTGCTAGAGTAGAGCGAACCCTTTCGCCCGATACGCAGTATTTT. The encoded protein is CSARVERTLSPDTQYF.

The chain has TRBV12-3 or TRBV12-4 and TRBJ1-5; D is uncertain. This CDR3 spans 15 amino acids. Trimming cost V 4 bases and J 0 bases, with 10 bases left between them. The DNA for the CDR3 is TGTGCCAGCAGTTCAGCAGTGAATAGCAATCAGCCCCAGCATTTT. Translated: CASSSAVNSNQPQHF.

About this clonotype itself: A much larger clone is a single base away; this may be a read error. V is TRBV29-1 and J is TRBJ2-7, with D possibly TRBD1 on 5 matching bases. Germline V gene data show CDR1 as SQVTM and CDR2 as ANQGSEA. The CDR3 length is 17 residues. CDR3 residues: CSVAGRVDKSSRYKQYF. CDR3 nucleotides: TGCAGCGTCGCCGGTCGAGTGGACAAATCATCGCGCTACAAGCAGTACTTC.

The J gene is TRBJ1-2, the V gene TRBV9, with D unresolved. Trimming removed 0 bases at V and 8 bases at J, with 8 bases between. Germline lookup yields CDR1 SGDLS and CDR2 YYNGEE. This CDR3 region has 12 residues. The CDR3 here is CASSVGVGGYTF. DNA for the CDR3: TGTGCCAGCAGCGTAGGGGTTGGCGGCTACACCTTC.

This clonotype was recorded a few times. J is TRBJ2-7 and V is TRBV30; D not resolved. CDR1 is GTSNPN, CDR2 SVGIG, per germline (reference sequence). With 1 base removed from V and 5 bases from J, the gap between germline ends came to 18 bases. The CDR3 contains 15 residues. Here the CDR3 DNA reads TGTGCCTGGAGTGGGCGGATAACGGTTGGGGACGAGCAGTACTTC. It encodes CAWSGRITVGDEQYF.

The chain links TRBV7-9 to TRBJ2-1; 10 positions match TRBD2. Germline V gene data show CDR1 as SEHNR and CDR2 as FQNEAQ (reference sequence). This CDR3 comprises 15 residues. The junction had 3 bases not matched to a gene; V was cut back by 5 bases and J by 2 bases. This CDR3 is CASSHTSGAYNEQFF. The CDR3 DNA is TGTGCCAGCAGCCATACTAGCGGGGCCTACAATGAGCAGTTCTTC.

This clonotype was seen many times. The rearrangement uses TRBV27 and TRBJ2-6; maybe TRBD1 (6 bases). The germline gives CDR1 MNHEY, CDR2 SMNVEV (reference sequence). The CDR3 runs to 18 residues. V lost 6 bases to trimming and J lost 8 bases, with 26 bases between them. The DNA of the CDR3 is TGTGCCAGCAGCCCTAAGGGGGTAGACAGGAGAGTGTCCAACGTCCTGACTTTC. As protein: CASSPKGVDRRVSNVLTF. The variable domain in full, with the rest retrieved from reference TRBV27 and TRBJ2-6, is EAQVTQNPRYLITVTGKKLTVTCSQNMNHEYMSWYRQDPGLGLRQIYYSMNVEVTDKGDVPEGYKVSRKEKRNFPLILESPSPNQTSLYFCASSPKGVDRRVSNVLTFGAGSRLTVL.

The chain combines TRBV29-1 with TRBJ2-1; TRBD2 is a possible D gene (6 bases). V dropped 7 bases and J dropped 12 bases, with 19 bases sitting between them. CDR3 length: 12 amino acids. Germline assignment: CDR1 SQVTM and CDR2 ANQGSEA. The chain's CDR3 is CSANKPDGRQFF. The CDR3 DNA reads TGCAGCGCTAACAAACCGGACGGGAGGCAGTTCTTC.

Ten or more counts support this clonotype. The chain links TRBV9 to TRBJ2-2; D not resolved. Trimming left V 0 bases short and J 4 bases short, with 4 bases between. The germline gives CDR1 SGDLS, CDR2 YYNGEE. This CDR3 is 13 amino acids long. CDR3 loop: CASSVVGTGELFF. The CDR3 coding sequence is TGTGCCAGCAGCGTAGTCGGCACCGGGGAGCTGTTTTTT.

The J gene is TRBJ1-6, the V gene TRBV4-1; unclear D gene. From germline, CDR1 is MGHRA and CDR2 YSYEKL. V shed 0 bases and J shed 6 bases, with 9 bases lying between them. CDR3 length: 15 residues. The CDR3 reads CASSQDNPTNSPLHF. The CDR3 DNA is TGCGCCAGCAGCCAAGATAACCCGACTAATTCACCCCTCCACTTT.

Only a few counts were recorded for this clonotype. This chain connects TRBV7-2 to TRBJ2-5; 8 bases match TRBD1. The CDR3 is made up of 16 amino acids. V dropped 4 bases and J dropped 5; count of bases not matched to a gene: 12. Germline CDR1 and CDR2: SGHTA and FQGNSA. CDR3 in DNA: TGTGCCAGCAGCTCTTACGGCAGGGGGCCCCGGGAGACCCAGTACTTC. Translated: CASSSYGRGPRETQYF.

This clonotype was seen more than once but under ten times. The CDR3 protein is CASSSQTGLNTEAFF. CDR3 coding DNA: TGCGCCAGCAGCTCCCAGACAGGGTTGAACACTGAAGCTTTCTTT. This rearrangement joins TRBV5-1 to TRBJ1-1; 7 nucleotides agree with TRBD1. CDR3 size: 15 residues. The V and J ends lost 3 bases and 0 bases, in that order; junction bases with no gene match: 5. CDR1 and CDR2 (germline): SGHRS, YFSETQ. The complete variable domain, with remaining parts taken from reference TRBV5-1 and TRBJ1-1, reads KAGVTQTPRYLIKTRGQQVTLSCSPISGHRSVSWYQQTPGQGLQFLFEYFSETQRNKGNFPGRFSGRQFSNSRSEMNVSTLELGDSALYLCASSSQTGLNTEAFFGQGTRLTVV.

This clonotype was seen only a few times. The chain uses TRBV29-1 and TRBJ1-1; 7 bases map to TRBD1. The CDR3 runs to 12 residues. With 1 base clipped from V and 8 bases from J, the junction kept 4 bases outside the gene matches. The germline V gene encodes CDR1 SQVTM and CDR2 ANQGSEA. In DNA, the CDR3 is TGCAGCGTTGAAGTTGACAGGGACGAAGCTTTCTTT. It encodes CSVEVDRDEAFF.

This clonotype has a count of ten or more. The chain uses TRBV4-3 and TRBJ1-3; no clear D gene. This CDR3 region has 17 residues. V lost 2 bases and J 0 bases, leaving 14 bases between the germline ends. CDR1 and CDR2 from the germline V gene are LGHNA and YSLEER. This chain's CDR3 is CASSQLVRASSGNTIYF. Written as DNA, the CDR3 is TGCGCCAGCAGCCAACTTGTTCGCGCGAGCTCTGGAAACACCATATATTTT.

This clonotype was detected only a few times. The chain combines TRBV28 with TRBJ2-7, with a possible D match to TRBD2 (6 bases). CDR1 and CDR2 (germline): MDHEN, SYDVKM. V dropped 5 bases and J dropped 5 bases, with 19 bases sitting between them. CDR3 length equals 15 residues. The CDR3: CASSSHSAGSHEQYF. For the CDR3, the DNA is TGTGCCAGCAGTAGCCATTCCGCGGGAAGCCACGAGCAGTACTTC.

This chain joins TRBV12-3 or TRBV12-4 and TRBJ1-2; 10 bases map to TRBD1. Trimming at V came to 6 bases and at J to 8 bases, leaving 6 bases not matched to a gene. The CDR3 is 13 amino acids. The CDR3 loop is CASSQGTGEGYTF. CDR3 nucleotides: TGTGCCAGCAGCCAAGGGACAGGGGAAGGCTACACCTTC.

This clonotype has a handful of counts. V gene TRBV7-9 combines with J gene TRBJ2-1, with 9 bases aligning to TRBD2. The CDR3 extends over 15 amino acids. CDR1 is SEHNR and CDR2 is FQNEAQ in the germline V gene (reference sequence). Trimming removed 1 base from V and 4 bases from J; junction bases left unmatched: 2. The CDR3 DNA sequence: TGTGCCAGCAGCTTAGTTAGCGGGGGTTACAATGAGCAGTTCTTC. This gives the protein CASSLVSGGYNEQFF.

The chain joins TRBV30 to TRBJ2-1; tentative D call: TRBD1 (6 bases). In germline, CDR1 is GTSNPN, CDR2 SVGIG (reference sequence). The CDR3 loop spans 13 amino acids. V gave up 3 bases and J gave up 9 bases, with 15 bases separating them. The CDR3 here is CAWRTFTGREQFF. DNA of the CDR3: TGTGCCTGGAGGACCTTCACAGGGCGTGAGCAGTTCTTC. The full variable domain, its missing parts supplied by reference TRBV30 and TRBJ2-1, is SQTIHQWPATLVQPVGSPLSLECTVEGTSNPNLYWYRQAAGRGLQLLFYSVGIGQISSEVPQNLSASRPQDRQFILSSKKLLLSDSGFYLCAWRTFTGREQFFGPGTRLTVL.